The 27 T cell receptor beta chains listed next were all sequenced from one sample in a study of response to subunit inactivated influenza vaccine. TCRdb independently ran MiXCR on the RT-PCR reads; one entry per CDR3 protein. The sample records hundreds of thousands of distinct CDR3 sequences, about a fifth being singletons. The sequencing used PBMCs from blood, collected about 19 months after vaccination. These receptors originate from a man between 50 and 75 years old who received an inactivated influenza vaccine.

This CDR3 is CASSPVGVRGWGYTF. The CDR3 DNA reads TGTGCCAGCAGCCCAGTCGGGGTCAGGGGCTGGGGCTACACCTTC. J is TRBJ1-2 and V is TRBV7-2; tentative D call: TRBD1 (6 bases). Germline V CDR1 and CDR2: SGHTA, FQGNSA. The CDR3 runs 15 residues. Trimming pared 5 bases from V and 8 bases from J, leaving 21 bases between.

The chain joins TRBV2 to TRBJ2-5; D ambiguous. V was pared by 1 base and J by 6 bases, with 12 bases between. Per germline, CDR1 SNHLY and CDR2 FYNNEI. CDR3 size: 14 residues. The CDR3 reads CASSEGRVGKTQYF. The CDR3, as DNA: TGTGCCAGCAGTGAAGGCCGGGTGGGAAAGACCCAGTACTTC.

This clonotype was detected a few times. The rearrangement links TRBV4-2 to TRBJ2-1, with 7 bases identical to TRBD2. V trimming: 0 bases; J trimming: 0 bases; junction bases outside the gene matches: 5. This CDR3 spans 17 amino acids. CDR1 LGHNA and CDR2 YNFKEQ come from the germline V gene. For the CDR3, the DNA is TGTGCCAGCAGCCAAGATGGGACTACGAGCTCCTACAATGAGCAGTTCTTC. Translating it yields CASSQDGTTSSYNEQFF.

This clonotype was detected a few times. V gene TRBV11-1 combines with J gene TRBJ2-3, with 9 bases that match TRBD1. V lost 5 bases to trimming and J lost 6 bases; unmatched junction nucleotides: 9. CDR1 SGHAT and CDR2 FQDESV come from the germline V gene (reference sequence). The CDR3 spans 15 residues. CDR3 DNA: TGTGCCAGCAGCATATTGGGACAGGGTGTGGATACGCAGTATTTT. Residues: CASSILGQGVDTQYF.

A word on this clonotype: Compared with germline, one end of the junction differs, possibly owing to a read error. The V gene is TRBV12-3 or TRBV12-4, the J gene TRBJ1-5; no reliable D call. The CDR3 contains 13 residues. As DNA, the CDR3 is TGTGCCAGCAACCCCGGTCGGGATCAACCCCAGCATTTT. It specifies CASNPGRDQPQHF.

The table lists this clonotype with many counts. The junction departs from germline at one end; a sequencing error may be responsible. This chain connects TRBV3-1 to TRBJ2-1; 11 bases align to TRBD2. Germline V gene lookup returns CDR1 LGHDT and CDR2 YNNKEL (reference sequence). The CDR3 runs 15 residues. The DNA for the CDR3 is TGCGCCAGCAGCCCTCTAGCGGGGGGCTACAATGAGCAGTTCTTC. It is translated as CASSPLAGGYNEQFF.

A few counts support this clonotype. The chain combines TRBV29-1 with TRBJ2-5, with a tentative D call TRBD2 (6 bases). Trimming cost V 5 bases and J 3 bases, with 16 bases left between them. Germline lookup yields CDR1 SQVTM and CDR2 ANQGSEA. The length of the CDR3 is 14 residues. The CDR3 spells CSVQDKGGEETQYF. Here the CDR3 DNA reads TGCAGCGTTCAGGACAAGGGAGGCGAAGAGACCCAGTACTTC.

This clonotype has a handful of counts. The rearrangement links TRBV7-2 to TRBJ2-3, with unresolved D. Trimming removed 1 base from V and 2 bases from J, with 7 bases in between. CDR1 SGHTA and CDR2 FQGNSA come from the germline V gene. The CDR3 runs 14 residues. CDR3 sequence: CASSLDGITDTQYF. As DNA, the CDR3 is TGTGCCAGCAGCTTAGATGGCATCACAGATACGCAGTATTTT.

There are a few counts of this clonotype. The rearrangement joins TRBV5-6 to TRBJ1-6; unclear D gene. Trimming cost V 0 bases and J 9 bases, with 16 bases left between them. CDR3 size: 16 residues. CDR1 is SGHDT and CDR2 is YYEEEE in the germline V gene. CDR3 in amino acids: CASSLASGVLSSPLHF. DNA for the CDR3: TGTGCCAGCAGCTTGGCGTCCGGTGTTTTGAGTTCACCCCTCCACTTT.

V usage is TRBV18 and J usage is TRBJ1-6; D perhaps matches TRBD1 (6 bases). Trimming removed 3 bases from V and 3 bases from J, with 12 bases in between. Germline V gene data show CDR1 as KGHSH and CDR2 as LQKENI. The CDR3 has 16 amino acids. The CDR3, as DNA: TGTGCCAGCTCACCCCAGAGGACAGACTATAATTCACCCCTCCACTTT. Its translation: CASSPQRTDYNSPLHF.

This clonotype has at least ten counts. V usage is TRBV28 and J usage is TRBJ2-1, with D perhaps being TRBD1 or TRBD2 (5 bases each). Trimming removed 3 bases at V and 10 bases at J, with 13 bases between. CDR3 length: 13 amino acids. The V gene's germline CDR1 is MDHEN and CDR2 SYDVKM. DNA of the CDR3: TGTGCCAGCAGTTTCTGGGGGAAAGGGGAGCAGTTCTTC. It translates to CASSFWGKGEQFF.

The chain is built from TRBV29-1 and TRBJ2-1, with 8 bases aligning to TRBD1. Germline CDR1 and CDR2: SQVTM and ANQGSEA. This CDR3 region has 14 residues. Trimming at V came to 6 bases and at J to 8 bases, leaving 12 bases not matched to a gene. The CDR3 here is CSVSDRGPWDEQFF. The CDR3 nucleotides are TGCAGCGTCTCAGACAGGGGCCCCTGGGATGAGCAGTTCTTC.

Here the CDR3 DNA reads TGCAGTGCTAGAGATCTAGCGGGAGGGCCCTCTAATGAGCAGTTCTTC. Translated: CSARDLAGGPSNEQFF. The chain is built from TRBV20-1 and TRBJ2-1; 12 bases line up with TRBD2. The CDR3 covers 16 residues. The germline gives CDR1 DFQATT, CDR2 SNEGSKA (reference sequence). Trimming took 0 bases from V and 7 from J; bases not matched to a gene: 7.

V gene TRBV18 combines with J gene TRBJ2-3, with D perhaps matching TRBD1 (6 bases). Germline loops: CDR1 KGHSH, CDR2 LQKENI. This CDR3 spans 16 amino acids. V lost 6 bases, J lost 0 bases, and 16 bases lay in between. CDR3 sequence reads: CASSLSTGYSTDTQYF. For the CDR3, the DNA is TGTGCCAGCTCTCTCTCCACAGGGTACAGCACAGATACGCAGTATTTT.

This chain links TRBV4-2 with TRBJ2-1; 7 bases fit TRBD1. This CDR3 contains 16 residues. The trim removed 0 bases at V and 2 bases at J, leaving 4 bases unmatched. Germline CDR1 and CDR2: LGHNA and YNFKEQ. The DNA for the CDR3 is TGTGCCAGCAGCCAAGACGACAGGGTCACCTACAATGAGCAGTTCTTC. Translation gives CASSQDDRVTYNEQFF.

The CDR3 nucleotides read TGTGCCAGCTGGGCGGGAGGCTACTCAGATACGCAGTATTTT. It codes for CASWAGGYSDTQYF. The rearrangement uses TRBV14 and TRBJ2-3; 8 positions match TRBD2. From germline, CDR1 is SGHDN and CDR2 FVKESK. This CDR3 is 14 amino acids long. V dropped 8 bases and J dropped 4; count of bases not matched to a gene: 8.

Comments on this clonotype: One end of the junction is discordant with germline, which a read error may explain. This chain connects TRBV10-3 to TRBJ1-5; the D is unclear. The CDR3 has 14 amino acids. Germline CDR1 reads ENHRY; CDR2 reads SYGVKD. For the CDR3, the DNA is TGTGCCATCAGCCCCGGGGTCCGCAATCAGCACCAGCATTTT. The encoded protein is CAISPGVRNQHQHF.

This clonotype has only a few counts. The chain joins TRBV20-1 to TRBJ2-1, with a tentative D call TRBD1 (6 bases). The CDR3 covers 15 residues. The germline V and J ends were trimmed by 3 bases and 9 bases, with 21 bases remaining between them. CDR1 is DFQATT, CDR2 SNEGSKA, per germline (reference sequence). The CDR3 nucleotides read TGCAGTGCTAGCCCCGGGCAGGGGCGCCTATTTGAGCAGTTCTTC. This translates into CSASPGQGRLFEQFF.

J is TRBJ2-2 and V is TRBV6-6; D may be TRBD1 (5 bases). The CDR3 length is 13 residues. Trimming took 6 bases from V and 5 from J, leaving 10 bases between them. CDR1 MNHNY and CDR2 SVGAGI come from the germline V gene (reference sequence). The CDR3 nucleotides read TGTGCCAGCAGCTCGACAGAGACCGGGGAGCTGTTTTTT. Its translation: CASSSTETGELFF.

This clonotype was found a few times. The chain employs TRBV5-1 and TRBJ2-2; D ambiguous. This CDR3 has 15 amino acids. The germline V and J ends were trimmed by 4 bases and 6 bases, with 16 bases remaining between them. Per the germline V gene, CDR1 is SGHRS and CDR2 is YFSETQ. The CDR3 nucleotides read TGCGCCAGCAGCCCAACCTCGGGTTCCGCCGGGGAGCTGTTTTTT. This codes for CASSPTSGSAGELFF. Based on the CDR3 plus reference TRBV5-1 and TRBJ2-2, the full variable domain is KAGVTQTPRYLIKTRGQQVTLSCSPISGHRSVSWYQQTPGQGLQFLFEYFSETQRNKGNFPGRFSGRQFSNSRSEMNVSTLELGDSALYLCASSPTSGSAGELFFGEGSRLTVL.

The sample holds a few counts of this clonotype. This chain links TRBV28 with TRBJ1-6; D is perhaps TRBD1 (6 bases). Trimming took off 7 bases at V and 5 bases at J, with 15 bases between the two ends. CDR3 length: 15 amino acids. Germline V lookup: CDR1 MDHEN, CDR2 SYDVKM. The CDR3 region has the DNA TGTGCCAGCATAGTGGGACAAGGAAATAATTCACCCCTCCACTTT. This encodes CASIVGQGNNSPLHF.

The chain links TRBV6-6 to TRBJ2-1; D remains ambiguous. CDR1 MNHNY and CDR2 SVGAGI come from the germline V gene (reference sequence). The V and J ends lost 2 bases and 5 bases respectively, with 4 bases between them. CDR3 size: 12 residues. CDR3 sequence (DNA): TGTGCCAGCAGTTACACCGACAATGAGCAGTTCTTC. Its protein product is CASSYTDNEQFF.

This clonotype was recorded at least ten times. V is TRBV12-3 or TRBV12-4 and J is TRBJ1-2, with D perhaps matching TRBD1 (5 bases). CDR3 size: 13 residues. V was pared by 5 bases and J by 3 bases, with 10 bases between. CDR3 residues: CASSTDSYYGYTF. The DNA for the CDR3 is TGTGCCAGCAGTACAGACAGTTACTATGGCTACACCTTC.

This rearrangement joins TRBV19 to TRBJ2-7; 8 bases map to TRBD1. V lost 4 bases and J lost 4; bases outside the gene matches: 9. Germline V gene data show CDR1 as LNHDA and CDR2 as SQIVND (reference sequence). CDR3 length equals 15 residues. CDR3 sequence: CASSTSTGAPYEQYF. CDR3 DNA sequence: TGTGCCAGTAGTACTTCGACAGGGGCCCCTTACGAGCAGTACTTC.

This clonotype appeared a few times. The gene calls are TRBV20-1 and TRBJ1-2; 10 bases agree with TRBD1. J lost 4 bases, V lost 5 bases, and 7 bases had no gene match. The CDR3 is 14 amino acids. In germline, CDR1 is DFQATT, CDR2 SNEGSKA (reference sequence). CDR3 sequence: CSAPLGQGFYGYTF. CDR3 coding DNA: TGCAGTGCTCCCCTGGGACAGGGGTTCTATGGCTACACCTTC.

This sequence joins TRBV10-3 and TRBJ1-2, with 7 bases that match TRBD1. This CDR3 is built from 15 residues. J lost 3 bases, V lost 1 base, and 5 bases had no gene match. Per the germline V gene, CDR1 is ENHRY and CDR2 is SYGVKD. The CDR3 sequence is CAISEWDSRDYGYTF. For the CDR3, the DNA is TGTGCCATCAGTGAGTGGGACAGCCGAGACTATGGCTACACCTTC.

Many counts were recorded for this clonotype. The rearrangement joins TRBV7-9 to TRBJ1-5; TRBD1 matches 7 bases. The trim removed 1 base at V and 5 bases at J, leaving 2 bases unmatched. In germline, CDR1 is SEHNR, CDR2 FQNEAQ (reference sequence). CDR3 size: 14 residues. The CDR3 DNA is TGTGCCAGCAGCTTAGGCCAGGGGGATCAGCCCCAGCATTTT. Its protein is CASSLGQGDQPQHF.